This TCR beta chain came from a study of T and B cells in COVID-19 patients. Across the whole study: Peripheral blood came from COVID-19 patients with active infection or after recovery. At median age 34 years, recovered patients were younger than active-infection patients at approximately 70. Of 20 to 25 active-infection patients, more than 9 were critically ill with mechanical ventilation or extracorporeal membrane oxygenation.

Multiplex PCR with BIOMED2 TRB-A/B primer pools amplified TRB rearrangements. TCRdb used MiXCR to reprocess the multiplex PCR reads, holding one entry per CDR3 protein. Of about 15,000 distinct CDR3 sequences in the sample, 25% to 35% were seen once. This clonotype rates as medium-sized. In germline, CDR1 is SGHNT, CDR2 YENEEA. Trimming stripped 6 bases from V and 5 bases from J, with 16 bases between. The CDR3 extends over 14 amino acids. From blood, roughly 220-550 ng of genomic DNA served as TRB template. The rearrangement uses TRBV11-3 and TRBJ2-5, with no clear D. The clonotype comes from a human donor who had recovered from COVID-19. The specimen sequenced was blood. The CDR3 spells CASRRPGQGETQYF. In DNA form, the CDR3 reads TGTGCCAGCAGGCGCCCGGGCCAAGGGGAGACCCAGTACTTC.